The 31 T cell receptor beta chains in this list originate from one sample, sequenced in a study of T-cell reconstitution after alpha-beta-depleted transplantation in children. Preparing the TCRbeta library involved the use of unique molecular identifiers. MiXCR, run by TCRdb on the PCR reads, gives a single entry per CDR3 protein. The sample has under 750,000 distinct CDR3 sequences, about 23% seen once. Sequenced here: PBMCs, mostly from graft donor cells, sampled 360 days after TCRalphabeta/CD19-depleted stem cell transplant. These receptors were taken from a boy under two years old who had a stem cell transplant for acute myeloid leukemia, so the T cells may come from the graft donor.

CDR3 amino acids: CAISDAGTRDGSYNEQFF. Here the CDR3 DNA reads TGTGCCATCAGTGATGCCGGGACTAGGGACGGGTCCTACAATGAGCAGTTCTTC. The chain employs TRBV10-3 and TRBJ2-1, with 8 bases that match TRBD2. The V gene end was trimmed by 3 bases and the J gene end by 1 base; junction bases not matched to a gene: 11. Germline assignment: CDR1 ENHRY and CDR2 SYGVKD. CDR3 length equals 18 residues.

This sequence joins TRBV5-6 and TRBJ1-6; D uncertain. In germline, CDR1 is SGHDT, CDR2 YYEEEE. This CDR3 spans 15 amino acids. The V end was cut by 0 bases, the J end by 10 bases, with 14 bases between. The CDR3 here is CASSLEGRDRSPLHF. The CDR3 coding sequence is TGTGCCAGCAGCTTGGAAGGGAGGGATAGGTCACCCCTCCACTTT.

A few counts support this clonotype. This rearrangement joins TRBV20-1 to TRBJ2-7; perhaps TRBD1 as D (5 bases). This CDR3 comprises 14 residues. Germline CDR1 and CDR2: DFQATT and SNEGSKA (reference sequence). Trimming removed 5 bases at V and 5 bases at J, with 19 bases between. The DNA for the CDR3 is TGCAGTGCTCTTCCCCACTCAGGGTGGGACGAGCAGTACTTC. It yields the protein CSALPHSGWDEQYF.

For the CDR3, the DNA is TGTGCCAGCAGCCCGGGGGAGGGTACGCAGTATTTT. This translates into CASSPGEGTQYF. V is TRBV7-2 and J is TRBJ2-3, with TRBD2 matching over 7 bases. CDR1 and CDR2 from the germline V gene are SGHTA and FQGNSA. After removal of 5 bases from V and 8 bases from J, the junction contained 4 bases not matched to a gene. The length of the CDR3 is 12 residues.

This clonotype was detected many times. The chain uses TRBV12-3 or TRBV12-4 and TRBJ2-2; 8 nucleotides line up with TRBD2. V was pared by 10 bases and J by 3 bases, with 10 bases of the junction left unmatched. CDR3 size: 15 residues. The CDR3 bases are TGTGCCACATCTCTGGGACTAGGAGACACCGGGGAGCTGTTTTTT. It translates to CATSLGLGDTGELFF.

The chain employs TRBV11-2 and TRBJ2-2; 9 bases line up with TRBD2. The V gene's germline CDR1 is SGHAT and CDR2 FQNNGV. The CDR3 loop spans 19 amino acids. V shed 1 base and J 0 bases; nucleotides not matched to a gene: 9. The CDR3 sequence: CASSLVVGGGAPNTGELFF. CDR3 nucleotides: TGTGCCAGCAGCTTAGTTGTTGGCGGGGGGGCCCCGAACACCGGGGAGCTGTTTTTT.

This clonotype came up a few times. The chain couples TRBV7-9 to TRBJ2-5; no reliable D call. Trimming removed 2 bases at V and 4 bases at J, with 8 bases between. The CDR3 spans 13 residues. The V gene's germline CDR1 is SEHNR and CDR2 FQNEAQ (reference sequence). The CDR3 DNA sequence: TGTGCCAGCAGCTTATCTGGAGCAGAGACCCAGTACTTC. It translates to CASSLSGAETQYF.

Ten or more counts support this clonotype. This chain connects TRBV29-1 to TRBJ1-1; maybe TRBD1 (5 bases). The V end was cut by 6 bases, the J end by 4 bases, with 12 bases between. Germline CDR1 reads SQVTM; CDR2 reads ANQGSEA. CDR3 length equals 12 residues. The CDR3 spells CSVVTGSTEAFF. DNA of the CDR3: TGCAGCGTAGTCACAGGATCCACTGAAGCTTTCTTT.

The chain recombines TRBV10-3 with TRBJ2-7, with 8 bases aligning to TRBD1. V dropped 5 bases and J dropped 0; count of bases not matched to a gene: 9. Germline CDR1 is ENHRY and CDR2 is SYGVKD. This CDR3 has 16 amino acids. CDR3 in amino acids: CAISPPGQVNSYEQYF. DNA for the CDR3: TGTGCCATCAGTCCTCCGGGACAGGTGAACTCCTACGAGCAGTACTTC.

The rearrangement joins TRBV29-1 to TRBJ2-5; D perhaps matches TRBD1 (7 bases). CDR3 size: 17 residues. CDR1 and CDR2 from the germline V gene are SQVTM and ANQGSEA. V gave up 0 bases and J gave up 4 bases, with 21 bases separating them. In DNA, the CDR3 is TGCAGCGTTGAAGATCGGTTCAGGGGGGCCCCTGGAGAGACCCAGTACTTC. The encoded protein is CSVEDRFRGAPGETQYF.

Many counts were recorded for this clonotype. The chain has TRBV7-2 and TRBJ2-7; a possible D gene is TRBD2 (6 bases). Germline V gene data show CDR1 as SGHTA and CDR2 as FQGNSA. The CDR3 spans 15 residues. V lost 6 bases to trimming and J lost 7 bases, with 22 bases between them. In DNA, the CDR3 is TGTGCCAGCAGTTTCTCGATCGGGGGTTCTGGAGAGCAGTACTTC. It is translated as CASSFSIGGSGEQYF.

This clonotype was recorded once. The chain links TRBV20-1 to TRBJ1-2; the D gene is possibly TRBD1 (6 bases). Germline V gene sequence: CDR1 DFQATT, CDR2 SNEGSKA (reference sequence). Trimming shortened V by 5 bases and J by 4 bases, and 20 bases separated the two germline ends. CDR3 length: 15 amino acids. The CDR3 sequence: CSARRQEGDPYGYTF. CDR3 DNA: TGCAGTGCTCGAAGACAGGAGGGTGACCCCTATGGCTACACCTTC.

The chain has TRBV20-1 and TRBJ1-5, with TRBD1 matching over 7 bases. The V gene end was trimmed by 1 base and the J gene end by 4 bases; junction bases not matched to a gene: 7. Germline V gene data show CDR1 as DFQATT and CDR2 as SNEGSKA (reference sequence). CDR3 length: 15 residues. This CDR3 is CSARGAGGVNQPQHF. In nucleotides, the CDR3 is TGCAGTGCTAGAGGGGCAGGGGGTGTTAATCAGCCCCAGCATTTT.

This clonotype came up a few times. The gene calls are TRBV7-2 and TRBJ1-5; a possible D gene is TRBD1 (5 bases). The germline V gene has CDR1 SGHTA and CDR2 FQGNSA. The V gene lost 1 base and the J gene lost 7 bases, with 17 bases spanning the gap. The CDR3 is 16 amino acids. As DNA, the CDR3 is TGTGCCAGCAGCTTAGTCGAGGCAGGGCGAGGGCAGCCCCAGCATTTT. Its protein product is CASSLVEAGRGQPQHF. Full variable domain (outside the CDR3, taken from reference TRBV7-2 and TRBJ1-5): GAGVSQSPSNKVTEKGKDVELRCDPISGHTALYWYRQSLGQGLEFLIYFQGNSAPDKSGLPSDRFSAERTGGSVSTLTIQRTQQEDSAVYLCASSLVEAGRGQPQHFGDGTRLSIL.

The V gene is TRBV20-1, the J gene TRBJ2-1, with D tentatively TRBD1 (6 bases). Germline V gene lookup returns CDR1 DFQATT and CDR2 SNEGSKA (reference sequence). The CDR3 is 17 amino acids. V was cut by 1 base and J by 0 bases, with 16 bases left in between. The CDR3 nucleotides read TGCAGTGCTAGAGGAACAGGGACAAGGAGCTCCTACAATGAGCAGTTCTTC. It is translated as CSARGTGTRSSYNEQFF.

The V gene is TRBV14, the J gene TRBJ1-2; no clear D. The germline gives CDR1 SGHDN, CDR2 FVKESK. Trimming cost V 0 bases and J 8 bases, with 10 bases left between them. This CDR3 has 13 residues. CDR3 nucleotide sequence: TGTGCCAGCAGCCAAGACTTCACCAGGGGCTACACCTTC. As protein: CASSQDFTRGYTF.

This clonotype was seen a few times. The chain is built from TRBV9 and TRBJ1-1; maybe TRBD1 (5 bases). The CDR3 totals 12 residues. Trimming pared 0 bases from V and 7 bases from J, leaving 7 bases between. From germline, CDR1 is SGDLS and CDR2 YYNGEE. CDR3 loop: CASSVGRGEAFF. Here the CDR3 DNA reads TGTGCCAGCAGCGTAGGTAGGGGTGAAGCTTTCTTT. The full variable domain, completed using reference TRBV9 and TRBJ1-1, is DSGVTQTPKHLITATGQRVTLRCSPRSGDLSVYWYQQSLDQGLQFLIQYYNGEERAKGNILERFSAQQFPDLHSELNLSSLELGDSALYFCASSVGRGEAFFGQGTRLTVV.

The gene calls are TRBV5-6 and TRBJ2-7; maybe TRBD2 (5 bases). This CDR3 has 14 amino acids. V lost 7 bases to trimming and J lost 0 bases, with 14 bases between them. Looked up from germline, CDR1 is SGHDT and CDR2 is YYEEEE. CDR3 protein: CASARRTLSYEQYV. In DNA, the CDR3 is TGTGCCAGCGCACGGAGGACTCTCTCCTACGAGCAGTACGTC.

Many counts were recorded for this clonotype. This chain connects TRBV28 to TRBJ2-3; D not certain. This CDR3 region has 13 residues. Per the germline V gene, CDR1 is MDHEN and CDR2 is SYDVKM. V lost 6 bases, J lost 6 bases, and 13 bases lay in between. CDR3 sequence: CASSRPFFDTQYF. Written as DNA, the CDR3 is TGTGCCAGCAGCCGCCCGTTTTTTGATACGCAGTATTTT.

In its sample, this clonotype was seen a few times. This chain uses TRBV29-1 with TRBJ1-2; D is possibly TRBD1 (6 bases). This CDR3 spans 15 amino acids. V gave up 0 bases and J gave up 8 bases, with 19 bases separating them. CDR1 SQVTM and CDR2 ANQGSEA come from the germline V gene. In DNA form, the CDR3 reads TGCAGCGTTGAAGATCCGGGACACCCAACGCGGGGCTACACCTTC. Its translation is CSVEDPGHPTRGYTF. The whole variable domain, filled in from reference TRBV29-1 and TRBJ1-2, reads SAVISQKPSRDICQRGTSLTIQCQVDSQVTMMFWYRQQPGQSLTLIATANQGSEATYESGFVIDKFPISRPNLTFSTLTVSNMSPEDSSIYLCSVEDPGHPTRGYTFGSGTRLTVV.

Many counts were recorded for this clonotype. The chain joins TRBV27 to TRBJ2-4, with D uncertain. The V end lost 0 bases, the J end lost 7 bases, and 16 bases lay between the germline ends. Looked up from germline, CDR1 is MNHEY and CDR2 is SMNVEV (reference sequence). The CDR3 spans 16 residues. The CDR3 sequence is CASSLSYVSIGNIQYF. The CDR3 bases are TGTGCCAGCAGTTTATCGTATGTCAGTATTGGGAACATTCAGTACTTC.

The CDR3 is CASKGVLGSYNEQFF. Written as DNA, the CDR3 is TGCGCCAGCAAGGGGGTATTGGGCTCCTACAATGAGCAGTTCTTC. The chain combines TRBV5-1 with TRBJ2-1; possible D gene TRBD1, 6 bases. Trimming left V 6 bases short and J 0 bases short, with 13 bases between. CDR3 length: 15 residues. CDR1 and CDR2 (germline): SGHRS, YFSETQ.

This clonotype was counted a few times. The chain combines TRBV20-1 with TRBJ2-5; 7 nucleotides align to TRBD1. The CDR3 loop spans 14 amino acids. Germline V gene lookup returns CDR1 DFQATT and CDR2 SNEGSKA (reference sequence). V lost 7 bases and J lost 5; bases outside the gene matches: 13. CDR3 DNA: TGCAGTGTCAACCGGGACAGAGCGTCCGAGACCCAGTACTTC. Translated: CSVNRDRASETQYF.

In DNA, the CDR3 is TGTGCCTGGAGTGTAGAAGAGGAGACCCAGTACTTC. The encoded protein is CAWSVEEETQYF. V and J are TRBV30 and TRBJ2-5, with unresolved D. V lost 0 bases and J lost 5, with 7 bases in between. The V gene's germline CDR1 is GTSNPN and CDR2 SVGIG (reference sequence). The CDR3 consists of 12 residues.

This clonotype was recorded many times. V and J are TRBV9 and TRBJ2-2; D call uncertain. The CDR3 totals 11 residues. The germline V and J ends were trimmed by 7 bases and 3 bases, with 4 bases remaining between them. Germline values: CDR1 SGDLS, CDR2 YYNGEE. CDR3 in DNA: TGTGCCAGCGCGGACACCGGGGAGCTGTTTTTT. Protein product: CASADTGELFF.

Ten or more counts support this clonotype. This chain links TRBV19 with TRBJ2-7, with TRBD2 matching 7 bases. V lost 5 bases and J lost 3; bases outside the gene matches: 1. The V gene's germline CDR1 is LNHDA and CDR2 SQIVND (reference sequence). CDR3 length: 12 residues. CDR3 in amino acids: CASSAGVYEQYF. DNA for the CDR3: TGTGCCAGTAGTGCGGGAGTCTACGAGCAGTACTTC.

The CDR3 spells CASSLELTETQYF. The CDR3 DNA reads as TGTGCCAGCAGCTTAGAACTGACGGAGACCCAGTACTTC. The V gene is TRBV7-9, the J gene TRBJ2-5; D remains ambiguous. Germline CDR1 is SEHNR and CDR2 is FQNEAQ (reference sequence). V shed 1 base and J shed 5 bases, with 8 bases lying between them. The CDR3 extends over 13 amino acids.

This clonotype was found many times. The chain combines TRBV13 with TRBJ1-4; D is undetermined. Germline-derived CDR1 and CDR2 are PRHDT and FYEKMQ (reference sequence). The CDR3 sequence is 11 residues long. V was clipped by 4 bases and J by 5 bases, with 2 bases between them. This chain's CDR3 is CASSSNEKLFF. Written as DNA, the CDR3 is TGTGCCAGCAGCTCCAATGAAAAACTGTTTTTT. Based on the CDR3 plus reference TRBV13 and TRBJ1-4, the full variable domain is AAGVIQSPRHLIKEKRETATLKCYPIPRHDTVYWYQQGPGQDPQFLISFYEKMQSDKGSIPDRFSAQQFSDYHSELNMSSLELGDSALYFCASSSNEKLFFGSGTQLSVL.

This clonotype was detected many times. DNA for the CDR3: TGTGCCAGCAGCTTAGGTGGTACTGCAGCAGGGGTCGTAAAGCAGTACTTC. Protein sequence: CASSLGGTAAGVVKQYF. The rearrangement uses TRBV7-2 and TRBJ2-7, with D maybe TRBD1 (6 bases). V lost 1 base and J 8 bases, leaving 24 bases between the germline ends. CDR1 is SGHTA and CDR2 is FQGNSA in the germline V gene. CDR3 length: 17 residues.

This clonotype was seen at least ten times. The rearrangement joins TRBV29-1 to TRBJ2-3; a weak D match, TRBD1 (5 bases). Looked up from germline, CDR1 is SQVTM and CDR2 is ANQGSEA. The CDR3 has 14 amino acids. Deletions cut 2 bases from V and 0 bases from J, with 9 bases between. In DNA, the CDR3 is TGCAGCGTTGAACAGGGTCCTAGCACAGATACGCAGTATTTT. As protein: CSVEQGPSTDTQYF.

This clonotype was counted only a few times. This chain connects TRBV12-3 or TRBV12-4 to TRBJ2-5; D might be TRBD2 (5 bases). V was clipped by 3 bases and J by 4 bases, with 18 bases between them. The CDR3 covers 16 residues. This CDR3 is CASSFIRGEVVETQYF. The CDR3 DNA follows: TGTGCCAGCAGTTTCATCCGGGGAGAAGTCGTAGAGACCCAGTACTTC.